This passage covers 31 T cell receptor beta chains from one sample sequenced in a study of cytomegalovirus exposure and HLA in healthy donors. This PCR relied on a set of 60 Vbeta primers and 13 Jbeta primers. Sequencing was performed with immunoSEQ multiplex PCR; in TCRdb, only in-frame clones are kept and a portion is missing. The sample comprises about 120,000 clones, around 77% of which are singletons, and around 5% rests with the top ten. Input material: PBMCs. These receptors originate from a man aged 50-59 years in good health and CMV-seropositive.

This clone occurred a few times. The rearrangement links TRBV5-5 to TRBJ1-1, with D possibly being TRBD1 (6 bases). Trimming took off 1 base at V and 4 bases at J, with 8 bases between the two ends. This CDR3 has 13 amino acids. Germline assignment: CDR1 SGHKS and CDR2 YYEKEE (reference sequence). CDR3 protein: CASSLTGRTEAFF. The CDR3 DNA is TGTGCCAGCAGCTTGACAGGGCGCACTGAAGCTTTCTTT.

This clone was found a few times. The gene calls are TRBV6-1 and TRBJ1-1, with 9 bases that match TRBD1. CDR1 is MNHNS, CDR2 SASEGT, per germline. This CDR3 spans 15 amino acids. V was clipped by 1 base and J by 3 bases; unmatched bases: 3. The CDR3: CASSEGQGVDTEAFF. In DNA form, the CDR3 reads TGTGCCAGCAGTGAAGGACAGGGGGTGGACACTGAAGCTTTCTTT.

The chain links TRBV5-1 to TRBJ2-7; the D gene is possibly TRBD1 (6 bases). The CDR3 is 17 residues long. CDR1 and CDR2 (germline): SGHRS, YFSETQ. V shed 0 bases and J shed 0 bases, with 16 bases lying between them. The DNA for the CDR3 is TGCGCCAGCAGCTTGGGGGTGGGGACACATCTCTCCTACGAGCAGTACTTC. Amino acid sequence: CASSLGVGTHLSYEQYF.

The chain uses TRBV7-2 and TRBJ2-5, with 11 bases matching TRBD1. J was trimmed by 4 bases and V by 4 bases; bases with no gene match: 2. Germline CDR1 SGHTA, CDR2 FQGNSA. The CDR3 is made up of 14 amino acids. CDR3 nucleotide sequence: TGTGCCAGCAGCTCGGACAGGGGGCGAGAGACCCAGTACTTC. Its protein product is CASSSDRGRETQYF.

The chain combines TRBV18 with TRBJ2-3; D gene unclear. V lost 0 bases to trimming and J lost 0 bases, with 7 bases between them. From germline, CDR1 is KGHSH and CDR2 LQKENI. There are 15 residues in the CDR3. As DNA, the CDR3 is TGTGCCAGCTCACCACCGGCGACAAGCACAGATACGCAGTATTTT. Translated, it gives CASSPPATSTDTQYF.

The chain recombines TRBV7-9 with TRBJ2-1; 12 bases are a match to TRBD1. With 5 bases clipped from V and 8 bases from J, the junction kept 10 bases outside the gene matches. The CDR3 spans 16 residues. Germline CDR1 SEHNR, CDR2 FQNEAQ (reference sequence). The CDR3 sequence is CASSIGTGGFVDEQFF. In DNA form, the CDR3 reads TGTGCCAGCAGCATAGGGACAGGGGGCTTTGTCGATGAGCAGTTCTTC.

This chain uses TRBV7-9 with TRBJ1-4, with unresolved D. Trimming left V 5 bases short and J 2 bases short, with 12 bases between. CDR3 length: 15 residues. The germline gives CDR1 SEHNR, CDR2 FQNEAQ (reference sequence). The CDR3 loop is CASSRQEATNEKLFF. CDR3 in DNA: TGTGCCAGCAGCCGCCAGGAAGCCACTAATGAAAAACTGTTTTTT.

The V and J genes are TRBV6-1 and TRBJ2-3; TRBD2 matches at 9 bases. The CDR3 is made up of 16 amino acids. The junction had 6 bases not matched to a gene; V was cut back by 3 bases and J by 2 bases. CDR1 and CDR2 from the germline V gene are MNHNS and SASEGT. Here the CDR3 reads CASSDGAGGLTDTQYF. The DNA for the CDR3 is TGTGCCAGCAGTGACGGAGCGGGGGGCCTCACAGATACGCAGTATTTT.

The chain joins TRBV5-6 to TRBJ1-5; 7 bases agree with TRBD1. The junction had 15 bases not matched to a gene; V was cut back by 3 bases and J by 6 bases. The germline CDR1 and CDR2 sequences are SGHDT and YYEEEE. The CDR3 has 17 amino acids. CDR3 sequence (DNA): TGTGCCAGCAGCTCTTCACTGGGACAGCTCGGGCGTCAGCCCCAGCATTTT. Protein product: CASSSSLGQLGRQPQHF.

The J gene is TRBJ2-3, the V gene TRBV13; TRBD1 matches at 10 bases. In germline, CDR1 is PRHDT, CDR2 FYEKMQ (reference sequence). The CDR3 consists of 15 residues. With V trimmed by 3 bases and J by 3 bases, 3 bases remained unmatched. CDR3 coding DNA: TGTGCCAGCAGCTTCAGGACAGGGGGGACAGATACGCAGTATTTT. This gives the protein CASSFRTGGTDTQYF.

V gene TRBV10-2 combines with J gene TRBJ1-6; possible D gene TRBD1, 6 bases. The CDR3 runs 13 residues. Deletions cut 6 bases from V and 5 bases from J, with 8 bases between. CDR1 is WSHSY, CDR2 SAAADI, per germline. Here the CDR3 DNA reads TGCGCCAGCAGCGGACAGAATAATTCACCCCTCCACTTT. Amino acid sequence: CASSGQNNSPLHF.

J is TRBJ2-7 and V is TRBV10-3; TRBD1 matches 7 bases. The CDR3 has 12 amino acids. Germline V gene lookup returns CDR1 ENHRY and CDR2 SYGVKD. The junction had 3 bases not matched to a gene; V was cut back by 10 bases and J by 0 bases. The CDR3 loop is CATRDSSYEQYF. The DNA of the CDR3 is TGTGCCACACGGGACAGCTCCTACGAGCAGTACTTC.

This clone was seen once. V is TRBV15 and J is TRBJ2-7; TRBD2 might be the D (6 bases). Deletions cut 2 bases from V and 5 bases from J, with 13 bases between. From germline, CDR1 is LNHNV and CDR2 YYDKDF (reference sequence). This CDR3 spans 14 amino acids. The CDR3 DNA follows: TGTGCCACCAGCAGAACGACTAGTTCCCACGAGCAGTACTTC. Translated: CATSRTTSSHEQYF.

The chain has TRBV18 and TRBJ2-5; 7 nucleotides agree with TRBD1. The CDR3 length is 15 residues. Germline trimming cut 4 bases from V and 2 bases from J; bases unmatched to any gene: 7. Looked up from germline, CDR1 is KGHSH and CDR2 is LQKENI. The DNA for the CDR3 is TGTGCCAGCTCACTCTCATCGGGACAGCAAGAGACCCAGTACTTC. Translating gives CASSLSSGQQETQYF. Based on the CDR3 plus reference TRBV18 and TRBJ2-5, the full variable domain is NAGVMQNPRHLVRRRGQEARLRCSPMKGHSHVYWYRQLPEEGLKFMVYLQKENIIDESGMPKERFSAEFPKEGPSILRIQQVVRGDSAAYFCASSLSSGQQETQYFGPGTRLLVL.

The V gene is TRBV7-8, the J gene TRBJ2-1, with unresolved D. Between the trimmed V and J ends, which lost 3 bases and 12 bases, there was a span of 12 bases. Looked up from germline, CDR1 is SGHVS and CDR2 is FQNEAQ. There are 12 residues in the CDR3. The chain's CDR3 is CASSLVSGLQFF. The CDR3 DNA sequence: TGTGCCAGCAGCTTGGTCTCAGGCTTGCAGTTCTTC.

The gene calls are TRBV5-6 and TRBJ2-1; 8 bases match TRBD1. With V trimmed by 4 bases and J by 6 bases, 6 bases remained unmatched. The CDR3 loop spans 14 amino acids. Germline CDR1 SGHDT, CDR2 YYEEEE. The CDR3, as DNA: TGTGCCAGCAGCCGGGACAGGCGGGTCAATGAGCAGTTCTTC. This translates into CASSRDRRVNEQFF.

This rearrangement joins TRBV5-1 to TRBJ2-7, with 8 positions matching TRBD2. There are 17 residues in the CDR3. Germline loops: CDR1 SGHRS, CDR2 YFSETQ. V trimming: 3 bases; J trimming: 4 bases; junction bases outside the gene matches: 15. This CDR3 is CASSSQSATGGQYEQYF. In DNA, the CDR3 is TGCGCCAGCAGCTCCCAATCCGCCACGGGGGGGCAGTACGAGCAGTACTTC.

This clone was counted a few times. The gene calls are TRBV5-4 and TRBJ2-5, with TRBD2 matching over 9 bases. CDR3 size: 17 residues. The ends lost 4 bases at V and 2 bases at J; junction bases unmatched: 12. Germline loops: CDR1 SGHNT, CDR2 YYREEE (reference sequence). Written as DNA, the CDR3 is TGTGCCAGCAGCCCAAGAGGCGGGGGGGCGGGGCAAGAGACCCAGTACTTC. Protein product: CASSPRGGGAGQETQYF. Filled out from reference TRBV5-4 and TRBJ2-5, the complete variable domain reads ETGVTQSPTHLIKTRGQQVTLRCSSQSGHNTVSWYQQALGQGPQFIFQYYREEENGRGNFPPRFSGLQFPNYSSELNVNALELDDSALYLCASSPRGGGAGQETQYFGPGTRLLVL.

CDR3 coding DNA: TGTGCCATCAGTGAGTCGCGAGGCGGCTCCTACGAGCAGTACTTC. This sequence encodes CAISESRGGSYEQYF. The chain joins TRBV10-3 to TRBJ2-7; D is ambiguous. The V gene lost 0 bases and the J gene lost 0 bases, with 9 bases spanning the gap. There are 15 residues in the CDR3. Germline CDR1 and CDR2: ENHRY and SYGVKD.

This clone was recorded once. The chain carries TRBV28 and TRBJ1-1; D not resolved. The CDR3 runs to 12 residues. Germline V gene lookup returns CDR1 MDHEN and CDR2 SYDVKM. V lost 2 bases to trimming and J lost 7 bases, with 8 bases between them. The CDR3 reads CASSLGRIEAFF. The CDR3 coding sequence is TGTGCCAGCAGTTTAGGTAGAATTGAAGCTTTCTTT. The full variable domain, its missing parts supplied by reference TRBV28 and TRBJ1-1, is DVKVTQSSRYLVKRTGEKVFLECVQDMDHENMFWYRQDPGLGLRLIYFSYDVKMKEKGDIPEGYSVSREKKERFSLILESASTNQTSMYLCASSLGRIEAFFGQGTRLTVV.

The rearrangement joins TRBV6-6 to TRBJ1-5, with D possibly matching TRBD1 (5 bases). V was cut by 2 bases and J by 10 bases, with 15 bases left in between. CDR1 is MNHNY, CDR2 SVGAGI, per germline (reference sequence). CDR3 length equals 14 residues. The CDR3 nucleotides read TGTGCCAGCAGTTACGACAGAAACGGATTTCCCCAGCATTTT. Translating it yields CASSYDRNGFPQHF.

This sequence joins TRBV7-9 and TRBJ1-1, with D maybe TRBD1 (6 bases). V lost 2 bases and J lost 5, with 9 bases in between. CDR3 size: 13 residues. Germline V gene sequence: CDR1 SEHNR, CDR2 FQNEAQ (reference sequence). The DNA of the CDR3 is TGTGCCAGCAGCTTACAGGGGATGACTGAAGCTTTCTTT. Protein: CASSLQGMTEAFF.

The chain recombines TRBV5-1 with TRBJ1-4; TRBD1 matches 8 bases. CDR3 size: 15 residues. CDR1 and CDR2 from the germline V gene are SGHRS and YFSETQ. Trimming took 4 bases from V and 7 from J; bases not matched to a gene: 9. CDR3 sequence (DNA): TGCGCCAGCAGCCCGACAGGGGCTGAAGCTGAAAAACTGTTTTTT. This codes for CASSPTGAEAEKLFF.

The chain is built from TRBV5-1 and TRBJ1-1, with a possible D match to TRBD1 (5 bases). The CDR3 is 16 residues long. CDR1 and CDR2 (germline): SGHRS, YFSETQ. V was cut by 4 bases and J by 6 bases, with 22 bases left in between. CDR3 coding DNA: TGCGCCAGCAGCCGTATCCCCGGGGAGGGAGGGGCTGAAGCTTTCTTT. It translates to CASSRIPGEGGAEAFF.

This sequence joins TRBV6-6 and TRBJ2-5; D not certain. The ends were cut back, 4 bases at V and 1 base at J, with 13 bases in the middle. This CDR3 spans 15 amino acids. The germline CDR1 and CDR2 sequences are MNHNY and SVGAGI (reference sequence). CDR3 nucleotide sequence: TGTGCCAGCAGTTCGCATGAGATCGGCCAAGAGACCCAGTACTTC. Translating gives CASSSHEIGQETQYF.

In the case of this clone: Other DNA sequences in the sample encode the same CDR3. The chain employs TRBV10-1 and TRBJ2-3; D remains ambiguous. The ends were cut back, 2 bases at V and 1 base at J, with 7 bases in the middle. This CDR3 contains 14 residues. The germline V gene has CDR1 WNHNN and CDR2 SYGVQD (reference sequence). The CDR3 nucleotides are TGCGCCAGCAGTGAGGGCCAAGGCACAGATACGCAGTATTTT. As protein: CASSEGQGTDTQYF.

J is TRBJ2-3 and V is TRBV28, with 10 positions matching TRBD1. The germline CDR1 and CDR2 sequences are MDHEN and SYDVKM. Trimming at V came to 8 bases and at J to 7 bases, leaving 12 bases not matched to a gene. The CDR3 consists of 15 residues. This chain's CDR3 is CASSEERQGAYTQYF. The DNA for the CDR3 is TGTGCCAGCTCGGAGGAGCGACAGGGGGCTTATACGCAGTATTTT.

The chain employs TRBV2 and TRBJ2-2; D is possibly TRBD2 (6 bases). CDR3 length equals 13 residues. With 6 bases removed from V and 4 bases from J, the gap between germline ends came to 9 bases. From germline, CDR1 is SNHLY and CDR2 FYNNEI. Written as DNA, the CDR3 is TGTGCCAGCAGGGAGGGCAGCACCGGGGAGCTGTTTTTT. The encoded protein is CASREGSTGELFF.

The chain recombines TRBV9 with TRBJ1-2, with D perhaps TRBD1 (5 bases). The V end lost 3 bases, the J end lost 5 bases, and 17 bases lay between the germline ends. CDR3 length equals 15 residues. Per germline, CDR1 SGDLS and CDR2 YYNGEE. DNA for the CDR3: TGTGCCAGCAGCGCGACGGGACTTCCCGCTTATGGCTACACCTTC. This encodes CASSATGLPAYGYTF.

V and J are TRBV15 and TRBJ1-5; D unresolved. This CDR3 is 16 amino acids long. Germline CDR1 LNHNV, CDR2 YYDKDF (reference sequence). V lost 1 base and J 0 bases, leaving 10 bases between the germline ends. The CDR3, as DNA: TGTGCCACCAGCAGAGCTCCGTCTATTAGCAATCAGCCCCAGCATTTT. It yields the protein CATSRAPSISNQPQHF.

The sample holds a few counts of this clone. The CDR3 DNA reads TGTGCCAGCAGTTGGGTTTTGGGGGGAACTGAAGCTTTCTTT. Translated: CASSWVLGGTEAFF. The rearrangement links TRBV28 to TRBJ1-1, with a possible D match to TRBD1 (5 bases). The CDR3 is 14 residues long. Trimming removed 4 bases from V and 5 bases from J, with 14 bases in between. Germline lookup yields CDR1 MDHEN and CDR2 SYDVKM. The full variable domain, in which reference TRBV28 and TRBJ1-1 provide the parts outside the CDR3, is DVKVTQSSRYLVKRTGEKVFLECVQDMDHENMFWYRQDPGLGLRLIYFSYDVKMKEKGDIPEGYSVSREKKERFSLILESASTNQTSMYLCASSWVLGGTEAFFGQGTRLTVV.